Following are 4 T cell receptor beta chains from one sample sequenced in a study of Graves' ophthalmopathy and Graves' hyperthyroidism. The TCR beta CDR3 regions underwent amplification from RNA transcripts. HTBI primers primed a first-round RT-PCR, and a second-round multiplex PCR followed. TCRdb re-derived calls from the multiplex PCR reads in MiXCR, one entry per CDR3 protein. Altogether some 1.1 million distinct CDR3 sequences are present, approximately 35% being singletons, with the ten largest covering roughly 11%. The sample comprised peripheral blood or thyroid tissue (not recorded which). The receptor source for this set is an adult man with Graves' hyperthyroidism.

The chain recombines TRBV5-8 with TRBJ2-7; TRBD1 aligns across 8 bases. Germline CDR1 and CDR2: SGHTS and YDEGEE. The CDR3 covers 15 residues. J was trimmed by 4 bases and V by 4 bases; bases with no gene match: 10. The CDR3 nucleotides read TGTGCCAGCAGCCCCTGGACAGGGCCTTCGTACGAGCAGTACTTC. As protein: CASSPWTGPSYEQYF. Variable domain in full (rest from reference TRBV5-8 and TRBJ2-7): EAGVTQSPTHLIKTRGQQATLRCSPISGHTSVYWYQQALGLGLQFLLWYDEGEERNRGNFPPRFSGRQFPNYSSELNVNALELEDSALYLCASSPWTGPSYEQYFGPGTRLTVT.

Only a few counts were recorded for this clonotype. The chain combines TRBV12-3 or TRBV12-4 with TRBJ2-7, with D uncertain. This CDR3 is 12 amino acids long. V lost 6 bases and J 8 bases, leaving 14 bases between the germline ends. The CDR3 sequence is CASSVEKGKQYF. In DNA form, the CDR3 reads TGTGCCAGCAGCGTAGAGAAGGGCAAGCAGTACTTC.

This sequence joins TRBV15 and TRBJ2-5; D not resolved. V was trimmed by 5 bases and J by 3 bases, leaving 4 bases between them. Germline V CDR1 and CDR2: LNHNV, YYDKDF (reference sequence). This CDR3 region has 11 residues. The chain's CDR3 is CATSGKETQYF. In DNA form, the CDR3 reads TGTGCCACCAGCGGGAAAGAGACCCAGTACTTC.

This clonotype appeared a few times. The J gene is TRBJ2-7, the V gene TRBV20-1; D gene ambiguous. The ends were cut back, 1 base at V and 7 bases at J, with 11 bases in the middle. The CDR3 has 12 amino acids. In germline, CDR1 is DFQATT, CDR2 SNEGSKA (reference sequence). CDR3 protein: CSARGVLGEQYF. In nucleotides, the CDR3 is TGCAGTGCTAGAGGGGTTCTTGGGGAGCAGTACTTC.